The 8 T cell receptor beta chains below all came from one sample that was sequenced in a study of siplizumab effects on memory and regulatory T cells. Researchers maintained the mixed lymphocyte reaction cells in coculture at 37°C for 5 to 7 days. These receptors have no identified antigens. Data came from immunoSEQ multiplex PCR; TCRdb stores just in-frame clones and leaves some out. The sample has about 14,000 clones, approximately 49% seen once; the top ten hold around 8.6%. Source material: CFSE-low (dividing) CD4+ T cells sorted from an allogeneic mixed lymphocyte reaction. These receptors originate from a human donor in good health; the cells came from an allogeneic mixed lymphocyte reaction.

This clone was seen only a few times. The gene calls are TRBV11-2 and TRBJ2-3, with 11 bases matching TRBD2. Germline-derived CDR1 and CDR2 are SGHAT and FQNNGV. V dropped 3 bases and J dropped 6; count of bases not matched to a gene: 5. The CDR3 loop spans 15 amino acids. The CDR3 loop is CASSFRTSGLDTQYF. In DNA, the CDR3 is TGTGCCAGCAGCTTTCGGACTAGCGGGTTGGATACGCAGTATTTT.

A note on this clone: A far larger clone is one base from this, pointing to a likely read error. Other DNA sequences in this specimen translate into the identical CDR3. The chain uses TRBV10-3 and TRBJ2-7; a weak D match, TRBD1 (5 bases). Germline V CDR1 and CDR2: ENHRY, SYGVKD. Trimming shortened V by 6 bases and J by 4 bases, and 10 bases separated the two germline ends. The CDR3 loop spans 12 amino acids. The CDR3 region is CAIRDTAYEQYF. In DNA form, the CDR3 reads TGTGCCATCAGGGACACAGCTTACGAGCAGTACTTC.

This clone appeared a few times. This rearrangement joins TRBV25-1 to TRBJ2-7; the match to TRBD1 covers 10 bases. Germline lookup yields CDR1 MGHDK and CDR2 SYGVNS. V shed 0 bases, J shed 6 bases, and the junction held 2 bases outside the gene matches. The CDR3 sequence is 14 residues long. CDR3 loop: CASSEYGTGVEQYF. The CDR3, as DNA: TGTGCCAGCAGTGAATATGGGACAGGGGTCGAGCAGTACTTC.

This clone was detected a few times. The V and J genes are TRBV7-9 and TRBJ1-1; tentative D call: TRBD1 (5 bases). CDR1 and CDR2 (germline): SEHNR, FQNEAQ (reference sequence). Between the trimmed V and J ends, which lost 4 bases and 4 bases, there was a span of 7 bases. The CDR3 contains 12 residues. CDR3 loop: CASSSQGTEAFF. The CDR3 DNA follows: TGTGCCAGCAGCTCGCAGGGCACTGAAGCTTTCTTT.

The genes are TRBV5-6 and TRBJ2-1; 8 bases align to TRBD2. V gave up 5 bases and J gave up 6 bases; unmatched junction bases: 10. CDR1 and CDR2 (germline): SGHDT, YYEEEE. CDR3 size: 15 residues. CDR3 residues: CASSRGGTRANEQFF. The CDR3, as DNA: TGTGCCAGCAGTAGAGGCGGGACTAGGGCCAATGAGCAGTTCTTC.

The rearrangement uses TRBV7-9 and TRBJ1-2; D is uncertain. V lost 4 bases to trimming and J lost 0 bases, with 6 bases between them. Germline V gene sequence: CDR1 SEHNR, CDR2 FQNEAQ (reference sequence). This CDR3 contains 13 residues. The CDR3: CASSSIPNYGYTF. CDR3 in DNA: TGTGCCAGCAGCTCAATACCTAACTATGGCTACACCTTC.

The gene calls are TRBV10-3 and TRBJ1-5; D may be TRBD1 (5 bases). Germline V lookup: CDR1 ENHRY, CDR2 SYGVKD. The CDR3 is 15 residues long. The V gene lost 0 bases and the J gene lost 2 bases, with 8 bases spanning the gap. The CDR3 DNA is TGTGCCATCAGTGAGTCGGGAGGGGGCAATCAGCCCCAGCATTTT. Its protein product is CAISESGGGNQPQHF.

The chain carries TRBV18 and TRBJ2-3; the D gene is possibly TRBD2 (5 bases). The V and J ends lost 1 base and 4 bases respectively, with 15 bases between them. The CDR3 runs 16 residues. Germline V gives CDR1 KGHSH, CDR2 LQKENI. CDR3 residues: CASSPQDTGIADTQYF. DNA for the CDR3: TGTGCCAGCTCACCACAAGACACGGGAATCGCAGATACGCAGTATTTT.